Here is one T cell receptor beta chain with its context. Trimming removed 1 base from V and 5 bases from J, with 8 bases in between. Looked up from germline, CDR1 is SGHNT and CDR2 is YENEEA. The CDR3 spans 13 residues. This record belongs to a study of T cell changes during pregnancy in multiple sclerosis. TCRdb's copy holds only in-frame clones and misses some; the assay was immunoSEQ multiplex PCR. In the table there are tens of thousands of clones, about 93% of which are singletons. Source: CD4+ T cells from peripheral blood mononuclear cells, taken in the second trimester of pregnancy. The sequence came from a female donor with multiple sclerosis, enrolled in a pregnancy study. V usage is TRBV11-3 and J usage is TRBJ2-5, with a tentative D call TRBD2 (5 bases). CDR3 loop: CASSLGPGETQYF. DNA for the CDR3: TGTGCCAGCAGCTTAGGTCCGGGGGAGACCCAGTACTTC.